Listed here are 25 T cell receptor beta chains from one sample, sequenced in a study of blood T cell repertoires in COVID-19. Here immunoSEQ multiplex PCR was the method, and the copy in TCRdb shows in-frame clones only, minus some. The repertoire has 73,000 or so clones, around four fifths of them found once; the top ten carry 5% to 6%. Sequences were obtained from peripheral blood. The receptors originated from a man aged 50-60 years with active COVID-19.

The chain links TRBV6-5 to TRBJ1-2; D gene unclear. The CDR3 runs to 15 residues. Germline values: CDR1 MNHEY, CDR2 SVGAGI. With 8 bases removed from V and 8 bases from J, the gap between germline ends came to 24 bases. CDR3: CASQPTAQRSGGYTF. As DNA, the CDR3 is TGTGCCAGCCAGCCGACGGCGCAGCGCTCGGGGGGCTACACCTTC.

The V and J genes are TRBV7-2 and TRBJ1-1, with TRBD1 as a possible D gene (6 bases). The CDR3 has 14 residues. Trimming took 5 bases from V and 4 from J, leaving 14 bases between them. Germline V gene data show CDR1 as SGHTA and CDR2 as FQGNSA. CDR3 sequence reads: CASSSHRERTEAFF. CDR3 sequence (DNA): TGTGCCAGCAGCAGCCACAGGGAGCGCACTGAAGCTTTCTTT.

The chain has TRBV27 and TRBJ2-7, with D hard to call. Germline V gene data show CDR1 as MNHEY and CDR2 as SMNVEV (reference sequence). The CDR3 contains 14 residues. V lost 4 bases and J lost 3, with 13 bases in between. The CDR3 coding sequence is TGTGCCAGCAGTTCTCCGTGGCGGAACTACGAGCAGTACTTC. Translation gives CASSSPWRNYEQYF.

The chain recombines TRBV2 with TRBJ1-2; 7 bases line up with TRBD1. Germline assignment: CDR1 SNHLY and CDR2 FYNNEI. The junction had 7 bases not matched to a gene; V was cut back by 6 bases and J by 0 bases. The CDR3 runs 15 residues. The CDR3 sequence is CASSGTGTANYGYTF. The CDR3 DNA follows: TGTGCCAGCAGCGGTACCGGGACAGCTAACTATGGCTACACCTTC. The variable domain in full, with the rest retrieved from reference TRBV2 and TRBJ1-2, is EPEVTQTPSHQVTQMGQEVILRCVPISNHLYFYWYRQILGQKVEFLVSFYNNEISEKSEIFDDQFSVERPDGSNFTLKIRSTKLEDSAMYFCASSGTGTANYGYTFGSGTRLTVV.

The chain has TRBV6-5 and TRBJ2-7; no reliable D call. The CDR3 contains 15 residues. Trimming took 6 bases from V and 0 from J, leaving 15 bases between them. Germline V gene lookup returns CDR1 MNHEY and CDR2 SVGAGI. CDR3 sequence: CASRPLTSSSYEQYF. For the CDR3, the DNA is TGTGCCAGCAGACCCCTGACAAGCAGCTCCTACGAGCAGTACTTC.

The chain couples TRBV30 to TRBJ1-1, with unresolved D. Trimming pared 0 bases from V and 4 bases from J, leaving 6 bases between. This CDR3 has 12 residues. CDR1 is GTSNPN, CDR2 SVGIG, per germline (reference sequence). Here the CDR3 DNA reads TGTGCCTGGAGTGTGGGCCCCACTGAAGCTTTCTTT. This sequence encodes CAWSVGPTEAFF.

The CDR3 is CASSYGYQGALGNTIYF. The CDR3, as DNA: TGTGCCAGCAGTTACGGATATCAGGGGGCGCTTGGAAACACCATATATTTT. The chain employs TRBV6-2 or TRBV6-3 and TRBJ1-3, with TRBD1 identical over 8 bases. Germline values: CDR1 MNHEY, CDR2 SVGEGT. V dropped 2 bases and J dropped 3; count of bases not matched to a gene: 9. The CDR3 spans 17 residues.

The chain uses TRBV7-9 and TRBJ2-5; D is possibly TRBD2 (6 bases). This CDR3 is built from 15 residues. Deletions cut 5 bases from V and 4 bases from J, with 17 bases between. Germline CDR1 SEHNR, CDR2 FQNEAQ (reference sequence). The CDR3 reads CASSTGGGAGETQYF. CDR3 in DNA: TGTGCCAGCAGCACTGGCGGAGGGGCGGGAGAGACCCAGTACTTC.

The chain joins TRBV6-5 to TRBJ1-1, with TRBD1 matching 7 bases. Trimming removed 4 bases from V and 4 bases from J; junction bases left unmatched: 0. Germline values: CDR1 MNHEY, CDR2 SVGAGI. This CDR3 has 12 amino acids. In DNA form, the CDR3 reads TGTGCCAGCAGTTGGGACAGCACTGAAGCTTTCTTT. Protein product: CASSWDSTEAFF.

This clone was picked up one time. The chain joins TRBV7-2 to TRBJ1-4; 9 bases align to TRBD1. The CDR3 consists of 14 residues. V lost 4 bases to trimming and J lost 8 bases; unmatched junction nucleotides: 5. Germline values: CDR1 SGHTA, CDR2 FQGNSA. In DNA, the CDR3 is TGTGCCAGCAGCTCCACAGGGGGCGACGAAAAACTGTTTTTT. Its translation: CASSSTGGDEKLFF. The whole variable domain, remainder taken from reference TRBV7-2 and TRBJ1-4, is GAGVSQSPSNKVTEKGKDVELRCDPISGHTALYWYRQSLGQGLEFLIYFQGNSAPDKSGLPSDRFSAERTGGSVSTLTIQRTQQEDSAVYLCASSSTGGDEKLFFGSGTQLSVL.

For the CDR3, the DNA is TGTGCCAGCAGCTTAGGGGACCCCGGGACTCTCCTACACGAGCAGTACTTC. It encodes CASSLGDPGTLLHEQYF. V gene TRBV7-2 combines with J gene TRBJ2-7; the D gene is possibly TRBD2 (6 bases). Germline values: CDR1 SGHTA, CDR2 FQGNSA. V lost 1 base, J lost 5 bases, and 21 bases lay in between. The CDR3 loop spans 17 amino acids. The whole variable domain, remainder taken from reference TRBV7-2 and TRBJ2-7, is GAGVSQSPSNKVTEKGKDVELRCDPISGHTALYWYRQSLGQGLEFLIYFQGNSAPDKSGLPSDRFSAERTGGSVSTLTIQRTQQEDSAVYLCASSLGDPGTLLHEQYFGPGTRLTVT.

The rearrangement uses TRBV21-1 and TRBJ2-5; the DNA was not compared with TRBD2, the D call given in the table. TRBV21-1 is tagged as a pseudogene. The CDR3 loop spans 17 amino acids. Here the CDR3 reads CASSKVGTSGGQETQYF. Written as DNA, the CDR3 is TGTGCCAGCAGCAAAGTCGGGACTAGCGGGGGCCAAGAGACCCAGTACTTC.

CDR3 in DNA: TGTGCCAGCAGCCAAGATACCCTAGCGGGAGTCGTCGGGGAGCTGTTTTTT. It encodes CASSQDTLAGVVGELFF. This rearrangement joins TRBV14 to TRBJ2-2, with 10 bases aligning to TRBD2. Looked up from germline, CDR1 is SGHDN and CDR2 is FVKESK. The CDR3 runs to 17 residues. With 0 bases clipped from V and 7 bases from J, the junction kept 8 bases outside the gene matches.

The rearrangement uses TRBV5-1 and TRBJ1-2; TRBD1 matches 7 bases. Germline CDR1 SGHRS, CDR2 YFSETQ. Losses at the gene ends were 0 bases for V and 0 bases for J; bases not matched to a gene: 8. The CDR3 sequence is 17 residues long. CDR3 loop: CASSLEYGTVANYGYTF. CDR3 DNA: TGCGCCAGCAGCTTGGAGTATGGGACAGTAGCTAACTATGGCTACACCTTC.

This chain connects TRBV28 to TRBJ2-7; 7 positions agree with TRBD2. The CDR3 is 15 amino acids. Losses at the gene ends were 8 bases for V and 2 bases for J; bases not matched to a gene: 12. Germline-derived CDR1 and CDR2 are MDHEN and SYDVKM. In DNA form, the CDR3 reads TGTGCCAGCTCTCCTCCCCGCAGCGGGGCCTACGAGCAGTACTTC. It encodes CASSPPRSGAYEQYF.

CDR3 in DNA: TGTGCCAGCTCCCGAGGAGGGCAAACCACAGATACGCAGTATTTT. Translated, it gives CASSRGGQTTDTQYF. This sequence joins TRBV28 and TRBJ2-3; weak D call: TRBD2 (6 bases). The ends were cut back, 8 bases at V and 2 bases at J, with 17 bases in the middle. The CDR3 covers 15 residues. Germline CDR1 MDHEN, CDR2 SYDVKM.

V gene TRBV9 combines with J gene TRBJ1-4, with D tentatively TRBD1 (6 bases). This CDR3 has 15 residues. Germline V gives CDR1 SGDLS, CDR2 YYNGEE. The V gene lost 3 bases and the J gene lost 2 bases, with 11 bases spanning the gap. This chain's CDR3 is CASSGGGATNEKLFF. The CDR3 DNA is TGTGCCAGCAGCGGTGGGGGGGCGACTAATGAAAAACTGTTTTTT.

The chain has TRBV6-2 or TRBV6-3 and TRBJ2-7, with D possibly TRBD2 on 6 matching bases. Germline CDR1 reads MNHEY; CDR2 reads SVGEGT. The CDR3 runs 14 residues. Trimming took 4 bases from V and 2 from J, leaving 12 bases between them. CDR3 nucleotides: TGTGCCAGCAGTTTCCAGGGACTGCCCTACGAGCAGTACTTC. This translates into CASSFQGLPYEQYF.

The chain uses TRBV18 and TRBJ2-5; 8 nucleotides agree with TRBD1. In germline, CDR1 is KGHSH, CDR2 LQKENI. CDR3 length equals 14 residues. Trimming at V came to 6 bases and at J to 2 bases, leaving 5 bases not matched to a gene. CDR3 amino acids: CASSPDRAQETQYF. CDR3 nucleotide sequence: TGTGCCAGCTCGCCGGACAGGGCTCAAGAGACCCAGTACTTC.

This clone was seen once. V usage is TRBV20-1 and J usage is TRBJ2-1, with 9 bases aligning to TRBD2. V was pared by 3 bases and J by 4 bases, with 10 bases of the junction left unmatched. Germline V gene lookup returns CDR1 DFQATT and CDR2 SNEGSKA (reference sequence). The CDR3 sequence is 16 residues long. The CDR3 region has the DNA TGCAGTGCTAGTGCCGACCTAGCGGGGCTATACAATGAGCAGTTCTTC. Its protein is CSASADLAGLYNEQFF.

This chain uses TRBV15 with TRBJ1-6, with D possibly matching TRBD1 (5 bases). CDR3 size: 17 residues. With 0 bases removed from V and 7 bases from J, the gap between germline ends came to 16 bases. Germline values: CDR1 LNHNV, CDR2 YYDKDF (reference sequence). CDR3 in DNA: TGTGCCACCAGCAGAGATAGAGGTAACAGGATAAATTCACCCCTCCACTTT. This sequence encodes CATSRDRGNRINSPLHF.

CDR3 coding DNA: TGTGCCAGCAGGGGAGTGGCAGATACGCAGTATTTT. Translated, it gives CASRGVADTQYF. This chain uses TRBV12-3 or TRBV12-4 with TRBJ2-3, with D tentatively TRBD2 (5 bases). Deletions cut 6 bases from V and 4 bases from J, with 8 bases between. CDR3 length: 12 residues.

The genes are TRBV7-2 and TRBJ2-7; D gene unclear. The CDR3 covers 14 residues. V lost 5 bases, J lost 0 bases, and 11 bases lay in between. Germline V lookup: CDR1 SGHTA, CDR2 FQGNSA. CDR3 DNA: TGTGCCAGCAGCACCAGCGCGGACTCCTACGAGCAGTACTTC. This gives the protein CASSTSADSYEQYF.

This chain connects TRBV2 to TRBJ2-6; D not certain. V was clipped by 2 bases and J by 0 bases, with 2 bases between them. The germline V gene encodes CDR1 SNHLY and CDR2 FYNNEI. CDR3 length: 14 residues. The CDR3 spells CASSEHSGANVLTF. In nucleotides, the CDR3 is TGTGCCAGCAGTGAACACTCTGGGGCCAACGTCCTGACTTTC.

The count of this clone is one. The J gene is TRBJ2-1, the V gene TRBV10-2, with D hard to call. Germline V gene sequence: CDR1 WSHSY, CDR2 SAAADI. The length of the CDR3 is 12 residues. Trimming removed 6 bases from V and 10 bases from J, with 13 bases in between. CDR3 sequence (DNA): TGCGCCAGCAGATTAACGACCAGGGAGCAGTTCTTC. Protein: CASRLTTREQFF.